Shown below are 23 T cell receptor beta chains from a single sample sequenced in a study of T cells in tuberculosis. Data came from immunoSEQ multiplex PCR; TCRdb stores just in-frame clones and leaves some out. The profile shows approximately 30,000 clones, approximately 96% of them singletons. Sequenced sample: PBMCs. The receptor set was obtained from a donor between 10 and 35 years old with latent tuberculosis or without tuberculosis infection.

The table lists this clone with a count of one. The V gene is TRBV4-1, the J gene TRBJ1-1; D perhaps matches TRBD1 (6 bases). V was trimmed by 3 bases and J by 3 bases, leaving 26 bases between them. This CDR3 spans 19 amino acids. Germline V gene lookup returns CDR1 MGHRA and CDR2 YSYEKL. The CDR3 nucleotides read TGCGCCAGCAGCCACGGGATGCGGGGGGGGGCTGGTTTGGACACTGAAGCTTTCTTT. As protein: CASSHGMRGGAGLDTEAFF.

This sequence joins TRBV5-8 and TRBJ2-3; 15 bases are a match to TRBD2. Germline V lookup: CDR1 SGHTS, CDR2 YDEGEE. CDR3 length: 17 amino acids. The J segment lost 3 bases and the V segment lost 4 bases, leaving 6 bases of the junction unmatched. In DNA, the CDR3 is TGTGCCAGCAGCCGCTGGGGGACTAGCGGGGGGACAGATACGCAGTATTTT. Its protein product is CASSRWGTSGGTDTQYF.

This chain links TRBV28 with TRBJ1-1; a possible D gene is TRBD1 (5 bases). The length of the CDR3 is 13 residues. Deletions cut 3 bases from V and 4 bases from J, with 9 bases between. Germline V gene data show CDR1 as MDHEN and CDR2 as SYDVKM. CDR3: CASSFGGGTEAFF. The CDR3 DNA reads TGTGCCAGCAGTTTTGGGGGAGGCACTGAAGCTTTCTTT.

CDR3 loop: CAPGGCCGQPQHF. For the CDR3, the DNA is TGTGCCCCTGGGGGGTGTTGTGGGCAGCCCCAGCATTTT. V usage is TRBV19 and J usage is TRBJ1-5; D may be TRBD1 (5 bases). V was shortened by 11 bases and J by 7 bases, with 18 bases between the two germline ends. The length of the CDR3 is 13 residues. The germline V gene has CDR1 LNHDA and CDR2 SQIVND (reference sequence).

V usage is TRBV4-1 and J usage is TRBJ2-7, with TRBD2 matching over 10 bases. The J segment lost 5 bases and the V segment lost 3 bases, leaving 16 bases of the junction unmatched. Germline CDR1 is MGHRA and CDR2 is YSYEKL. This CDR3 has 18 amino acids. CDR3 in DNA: TGCGCCAGCAGCCACCCCTCTCGGACTAGCGGAAGACGTGACGAGCAGTACTTC. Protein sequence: CASSHPSRTSGRRDEQYF.

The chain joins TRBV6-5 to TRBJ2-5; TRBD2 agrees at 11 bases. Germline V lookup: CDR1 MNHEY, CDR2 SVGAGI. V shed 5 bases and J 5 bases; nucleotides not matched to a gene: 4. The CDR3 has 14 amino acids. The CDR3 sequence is CASSPSGGRETQYF. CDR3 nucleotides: TGTGCCAGCAGTCCTAGCGGGGGGCGGGAGACCCAGTACTTC.

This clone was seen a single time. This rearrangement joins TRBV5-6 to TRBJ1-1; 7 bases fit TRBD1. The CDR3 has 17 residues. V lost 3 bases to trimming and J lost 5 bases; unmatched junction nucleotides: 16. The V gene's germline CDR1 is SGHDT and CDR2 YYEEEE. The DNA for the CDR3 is TGTGCCAGCAGCTCTCTAGAGATCGACAGGGTTGGAACTGAAGCTTTCTTT. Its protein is CASSSLEIDRVGTEAFF.

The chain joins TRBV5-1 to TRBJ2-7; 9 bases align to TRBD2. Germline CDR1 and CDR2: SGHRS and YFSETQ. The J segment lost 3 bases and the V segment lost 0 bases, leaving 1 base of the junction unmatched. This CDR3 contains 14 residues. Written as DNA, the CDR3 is TGCGCCAGCAGCTTGGGGACTAGCGTCTACGAGCAGTACTTC. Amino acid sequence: CASSLGTSVYEQYF.

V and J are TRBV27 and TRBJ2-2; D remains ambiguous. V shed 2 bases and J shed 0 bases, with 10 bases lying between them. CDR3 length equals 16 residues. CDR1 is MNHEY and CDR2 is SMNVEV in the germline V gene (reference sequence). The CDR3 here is CASSLTVTTNTGELFF. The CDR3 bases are TGTGCCAGCAGTTTAACCGTGACAACGAACACCGGGGAGCTGTTTTTT.

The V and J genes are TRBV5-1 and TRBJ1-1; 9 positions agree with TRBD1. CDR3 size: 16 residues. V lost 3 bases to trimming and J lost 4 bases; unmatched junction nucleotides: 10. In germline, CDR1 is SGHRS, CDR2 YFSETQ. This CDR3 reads CASSSGTGMFGTEAFF. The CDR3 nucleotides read TGCGCCAGCAGCTCCGGGACAGGGATGTTCGGCACTGAAGCTTTCTTT.

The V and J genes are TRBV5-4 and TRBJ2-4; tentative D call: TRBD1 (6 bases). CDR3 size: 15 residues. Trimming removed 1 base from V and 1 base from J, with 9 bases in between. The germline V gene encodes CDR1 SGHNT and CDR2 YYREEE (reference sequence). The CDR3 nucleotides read TGTGCCAGCAGCTTGAAGCAGGGGGCCAAAAACATTCAGTACTTC. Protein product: CASSLKQGAKNIQYF. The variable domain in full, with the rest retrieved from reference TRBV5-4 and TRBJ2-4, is ETGVTQSPTHLIKTRGQQVTLRCSSQSGHNTVSWYQQALGQGPQFIFQYYREEENGRGNFPPRFSGLQFPNYSSELNVNALELDDSALYLCASSLKQGAKNIQYFGAGTRLSVL.

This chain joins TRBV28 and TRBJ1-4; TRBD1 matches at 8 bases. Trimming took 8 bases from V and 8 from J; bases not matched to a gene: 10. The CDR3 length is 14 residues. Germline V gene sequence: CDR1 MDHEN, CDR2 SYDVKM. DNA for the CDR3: TGTGCCAGCGCCGGGGCAGGGGGCTGGGAAAAACTGTTTTTT. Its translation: CASAGAGGWEKLFF. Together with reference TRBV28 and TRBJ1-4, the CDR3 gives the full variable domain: DVKVTQSSRYLVKRTGEKVFLECVQDMDHENMFWYRQDPGLGLRLIYFSYDVKMKEKGDIPEGYSVSREKKERFSLILESASTNQTSMYLCASAGAGGWEKLFFGSGTQLSVL.

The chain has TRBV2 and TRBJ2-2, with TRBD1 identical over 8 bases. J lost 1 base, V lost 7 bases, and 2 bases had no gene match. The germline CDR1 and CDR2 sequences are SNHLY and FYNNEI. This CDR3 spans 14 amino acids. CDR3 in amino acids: CASNDRGNTGELFF. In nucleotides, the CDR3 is TGTGCCAGCAACGACAGGGGGAACACCGGGGAGCTGTTTTTT.

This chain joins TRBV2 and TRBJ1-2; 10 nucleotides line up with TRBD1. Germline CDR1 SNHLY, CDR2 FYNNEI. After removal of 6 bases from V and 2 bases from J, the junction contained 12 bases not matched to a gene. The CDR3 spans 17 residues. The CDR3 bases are TGTGCCAGCAGGGGACTTTTTAGGGGACAGGGGAACTATGGCTACACCTTC. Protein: CASRGLFRGQGNYGYTF.

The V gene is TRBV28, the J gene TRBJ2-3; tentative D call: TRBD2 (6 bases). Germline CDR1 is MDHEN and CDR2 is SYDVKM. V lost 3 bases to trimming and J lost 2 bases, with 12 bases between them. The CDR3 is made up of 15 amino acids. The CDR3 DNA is TGTGCCAGCAGTTTGAGACTAGAATTCACAGATACGCAGTATTTT. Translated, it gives CASSLRLEFTDTQYF.

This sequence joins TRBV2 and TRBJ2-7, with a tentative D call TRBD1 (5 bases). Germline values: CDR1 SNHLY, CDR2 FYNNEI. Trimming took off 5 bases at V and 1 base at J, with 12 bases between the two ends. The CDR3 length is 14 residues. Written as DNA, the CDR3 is TGTGCCAGCAGTAAGGCCAGGGCTTCCTACGAGCAGTACTTC. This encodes CASSKARASYEQYF. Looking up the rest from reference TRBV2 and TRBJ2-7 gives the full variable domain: EPEVTQTPSHQVTQMGQEVILRCVPISNHLYFYWYRQILGQKVEFLVSFYNNEISEKSEIFDDQFSVERPDGSNFTLKIRSTKLEDSAMYFCASSKARASYEQYFGPGTRLTVT.

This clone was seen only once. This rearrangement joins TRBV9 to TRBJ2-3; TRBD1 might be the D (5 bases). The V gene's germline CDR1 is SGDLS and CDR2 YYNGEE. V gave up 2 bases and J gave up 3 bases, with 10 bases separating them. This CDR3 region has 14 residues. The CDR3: CASSVSAGTDTQYF. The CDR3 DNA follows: TGTGCCAGCAGCGTCTCAGCAGGGACAGATACGCAGTATTTT.

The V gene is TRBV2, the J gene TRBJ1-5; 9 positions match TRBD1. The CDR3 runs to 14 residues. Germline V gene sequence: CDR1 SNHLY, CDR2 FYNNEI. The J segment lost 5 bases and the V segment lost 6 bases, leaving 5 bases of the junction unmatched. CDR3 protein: CASSPDRGDQPQHF. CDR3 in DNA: TGTGCCAGCAGCCCCGACAGGGGGGATCAGCCCCAGCATTTT.

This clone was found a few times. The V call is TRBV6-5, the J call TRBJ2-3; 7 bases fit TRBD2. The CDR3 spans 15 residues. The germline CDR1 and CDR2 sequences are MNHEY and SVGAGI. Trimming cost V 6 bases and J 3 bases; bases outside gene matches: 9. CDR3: CASRDSGFQTDTQYF. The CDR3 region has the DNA TGTGCCAGCAGGGATAGCGGGTTTCAAACAGATACGCAGTATTTT.

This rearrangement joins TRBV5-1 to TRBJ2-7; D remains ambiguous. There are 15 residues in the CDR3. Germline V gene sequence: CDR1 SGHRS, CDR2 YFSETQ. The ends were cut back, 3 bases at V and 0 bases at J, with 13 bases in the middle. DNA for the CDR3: TGCGCCAGCAGCTGGAATTCAAGGAGCTCCTACGAGCAGTACTTC. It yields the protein CASSWNSRSSYEQYF. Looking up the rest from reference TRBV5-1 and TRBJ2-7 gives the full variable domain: KAGVTQTPRYLIKTRGQQVTLSCSPISGHRSVSWYQQTPGQGLQFLFEYFSETQRNKGNFPGRFSGRQFSNSRSEMNVSTLELGDSALYLCASSWNSRSSYEQYFGPGTRLTVT.

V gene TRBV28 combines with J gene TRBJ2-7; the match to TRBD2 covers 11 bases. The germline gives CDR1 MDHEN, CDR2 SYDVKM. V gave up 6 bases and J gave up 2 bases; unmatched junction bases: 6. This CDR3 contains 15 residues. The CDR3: CASRILAGDPYEQYF. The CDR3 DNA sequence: TGTGCCAGCAGAATACTAGCGGGGGACCCCTACGAGCAGTACTTC. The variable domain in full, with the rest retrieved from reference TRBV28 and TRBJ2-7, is DVKVTQSSRYLVKRTGEKVFLECVQDMDHENMFWYRQDPGLGLRLIYFSYDVKMKEKGDIPEGYSVSREKKERFSLILESASTNQTSMYLCASRILAGDPYEQYFGPGTRLTVT.

CDR3 bases: TGCGCCAGCAGCTTTAGCGGGAATGAGCAGTTCTTC. It codes for CASSFSGNEQFF. The V gene is TRBV5-1, the J gene TRBJ2-1; 7 nucleotides agree with TRBD2. V lost 2 bases to trimming and J lost 7 bases; unmatched junction nucleotides: 0. Germline V CDR1 and CDR2: SGHRS, YFSETQ. The CDR3 runs 12 residues.

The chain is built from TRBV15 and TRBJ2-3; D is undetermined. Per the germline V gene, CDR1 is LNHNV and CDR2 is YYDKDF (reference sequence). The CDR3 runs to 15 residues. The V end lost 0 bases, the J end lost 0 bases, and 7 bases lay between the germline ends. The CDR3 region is CATSRDLQSTDTQYF. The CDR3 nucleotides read TGTGCCACCAGCAGAGATTTACAGAGCACAGATACGCAGTATTTT.